This entry features one TCR beta chain sequence. This clone appeared a few times. What this receptor recognizes is not known. No much larger clone is present one base from it, and per-base qualities are unavailable. Taken from the germline V gene (reference sequence), the CDR1 and CDR2 loops are SEHNR and FQNEAQ. Trimming costs V 5 bases and J 5 bases, and their ends lie 11 bases apart. The cysteine opens and the phenylalanine closes a CDR3 of 13 amino acids. The entry retains the CDR3 DNA only, 39 bases that are in frame from base 1. Using the deep immunoSEQ assay, TCR CDR3 regions were amplified from genomic DNA by multiplex PCR. Extracted genomic DNA from each cell subset was distributed evenly across all wells of several immunoSEQ 96-well plates, and each plate was treated as a replicate. For sorted subsets, approximately 200 ng of genomic DNA, equivalent to around 29,000 T cell genomes, went into each replicate PCR. Purified libraries were measured with a Qubit 3.0 fluorometer, size-checked on a Bioanalyzer 2100, and measured again with the KAPA Library Quantification kit. Every immunoSEQ 96-well plate was sequenced on a dedicated single-read 150-cycle Illumina NextSeq 550 flow cell. As for how the authors treated the data: Because the immunoSEQ output held only junctional sequences and lacked quality scores, the filtering could not match the filtering applied to full-length reads. To assign V/J genes and CDR3, sequences were annotated using PyIR, a Python wrapper for IgBLAST v1.9, with IMGT germline references. Reads with weak V/J assignments (E-value above 1e-6), missing CDR3, stop codons, out-of-frame junctions, or ambiguous translated residues were removed. V3J clonotypes were defined as sequences sharing an identical inferred V gene, J gene, and CDR3 amino acid sequence. The percentage overlap between two repertoires was calculated by dividing the number of shared unique clonotypes by the size of the smaller repertoire. RTK rarefaction, the Chao1 estimator, and Recon v2.1 estimates of unobserved clonotypes were used to assess repertoire richness. For all TCRbeta clonotypes obtained by the gDNA method from four donors, generation probabilities were computed with OLGA. Entries here come from immuneACCESS through TCRdb and include only in-frame sequences with V and J called. Some clones fail to appear in such tables; in the studies checked, an unresolved V gene covers under half of the shortfall, and the cause of the remainder is unknown. V and J calls plus clone size are reproduced from that table; the DNA served to infer D and trimming. The sample table shows 2 million to 2.5 million clones, and 85% to 95% are seen once. The leading ten clones occupy around 0.38% of the sample.

The donors were healthy, HIV-negative adults with no recently reported acute infections or vaccinations. Only Caucasian adults living in Nashville, Tennessee, USA were represented among the donors. CD4+ T cells were enriched by magnetic negative selection; naive cells were then positively selected on CD45RA, and the negative fraction formed the memory subset. Blood was collected by leukapheresis, and PBMCs were isolated by Ficoll-Histopaque density gradient centrifugation and then cryopreserved in liquid nitrogen vapor phase. Analytical flow cytometry was used to check the purity and quantity of each magnetically sorted T cell population. Genomic DNA was isolated from each sorted fraction and quantified by UV absorbance on a Nanodrop 2000c. This record comes from a study of shared clonotypes between healthy human individuals (dated by TCRdb to between 2020 and 2021). Study-wide context: The cohort comprised a couple of women and a few men aged 18 to 49 years. Leukapheresis yielded between about 0.9 and 8.9 billion PBMCs per donor. For each donor, CD4 naive and CD4 memory were each given three plates, CD8 naive was given two plates, and CD8 memory was given one plate. The study deeply sequenced blood TCR repertoires of five healthy adults to estimate repertoire size and the extent of clonotype sharing between individuals. Different laboratories and diverse techniques were used to prepare libraries and sequence TCR repertoires, to increase sequencing depth and limit assay-specific biases. What the authors observed across the whole study: Naive subsets generally had larger estimated clonotype richness than memory subsets. Compared with non-shared clonotypes, the clonotypes found in all four sorted-subset donors had higher generation probabilities. Because the study included a small number of donors, the genetic and exposure-history diversity represented was limited. Approximately 4.8% of naive CD4, 3.5% of naive CD8, around 2.3% of memory CD4, and 0.4% of memory CD8 clonotypes were shared across four donors. Pairwise subsampling led to the expectation that sequencing depth would affect the degree of clonotype sharing among donors. Rarefaction of sorted-subset datasets indicated incomplete sequencing despite the large sequencing depth. Sampling was restricted to blood, and TCR repertoires in tissue are likely to differ from TCR repertoires in blood.

Material: naive CD4+ T cells from PBMCs. The cell subset or site tag for this specimen amounts to: CD45RA+ positively selected. The chain was built from TRBV7-9 and TRBJ2-3; the D gene is perhaps TRBD1, on 5 matching bases. The clonotype was recovered from a man aged 18 to 30 in good health. Some clones in this sample may be carry-over from other donors' samples. The sequenced DNA is TGTGCCAGCAGCCCGGGCCAGGGAGATACGCAGTATTTT. Translated, this gives CASSPGQGDTQYF.